This TCR beta chain was identified in a study of control samples from healthy donors and cancer patients. The V gene end was trimmed by 4 bases and the J gene end by 5 bases; junction bases not matched to a gene: 7. This CDR3 comprises 15 residues. Germline V lookup: CDR1 SQVTM, CDR2 ANQGSEA. Only in-frame clones appear in the TCRdb table, and some are missing; sequencing was by immunoSEQ multiplex PCR. The sample has about 180,000 clones, nearly 90% seen once. The rearrangement uses TRBV29-1 and TRBJ1-6; 8 bases are a match to TRBD1. The specimen sequenced was blood. The TCR comes from a woman in her forties or fifties in good health. CDR3 loop: CSVALTGVDNSPLHF. As DNA, the CDR3 is TGCAGCGTTGCCCTGACAGGGGTGGATAATTCACCCCTCCACTTT.